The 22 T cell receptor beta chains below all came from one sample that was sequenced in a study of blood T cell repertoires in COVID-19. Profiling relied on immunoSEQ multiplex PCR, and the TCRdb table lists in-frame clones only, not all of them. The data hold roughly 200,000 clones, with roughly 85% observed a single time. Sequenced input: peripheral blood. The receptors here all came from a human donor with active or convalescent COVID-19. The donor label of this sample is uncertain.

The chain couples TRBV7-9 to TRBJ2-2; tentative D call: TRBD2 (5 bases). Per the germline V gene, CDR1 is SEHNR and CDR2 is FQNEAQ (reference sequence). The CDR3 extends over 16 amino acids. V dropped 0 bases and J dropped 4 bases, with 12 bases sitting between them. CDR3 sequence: CASSLARGLGTGELFF. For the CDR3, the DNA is TGTGCCAGCAGCTTAGCCCGAGGGTTGGGCACCGGGGAGCTGTTTTTT.

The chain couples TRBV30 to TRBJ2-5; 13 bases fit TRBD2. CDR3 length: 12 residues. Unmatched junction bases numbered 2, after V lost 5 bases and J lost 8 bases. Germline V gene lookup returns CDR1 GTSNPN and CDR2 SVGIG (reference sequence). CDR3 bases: TGTGCCTGGGGACTAGCGGGAGTTACCCAGTACTTC. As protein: CAWGLAGVTQYF.

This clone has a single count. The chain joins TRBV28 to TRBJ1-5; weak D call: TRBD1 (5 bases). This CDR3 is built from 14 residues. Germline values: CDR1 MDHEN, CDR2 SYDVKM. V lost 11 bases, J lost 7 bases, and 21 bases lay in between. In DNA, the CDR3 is TGTGCCGGAACTTCCGGCCCAGGGAAACAGCCCCAGCATTTT. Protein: CAGTSGPGKQPQHF.

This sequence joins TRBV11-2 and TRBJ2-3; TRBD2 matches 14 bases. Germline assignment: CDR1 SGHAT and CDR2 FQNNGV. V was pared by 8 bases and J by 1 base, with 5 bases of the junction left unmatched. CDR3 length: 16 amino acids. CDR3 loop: CASGTSGGPRTDTQYF. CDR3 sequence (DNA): TGTGCCAGCGGGACTAGCGGGGGCCCTCGCACAGATACGCAGTATTTT.

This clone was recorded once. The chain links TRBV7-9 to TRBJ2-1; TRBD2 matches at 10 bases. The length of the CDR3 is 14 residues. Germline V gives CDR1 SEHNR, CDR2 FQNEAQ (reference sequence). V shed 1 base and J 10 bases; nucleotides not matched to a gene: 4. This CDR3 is CASSLGLAGDEQFF. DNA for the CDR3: TGTGCCAGCAGCTTAGGGCTAGCGGGGGACGAGCAGTTCTTC.

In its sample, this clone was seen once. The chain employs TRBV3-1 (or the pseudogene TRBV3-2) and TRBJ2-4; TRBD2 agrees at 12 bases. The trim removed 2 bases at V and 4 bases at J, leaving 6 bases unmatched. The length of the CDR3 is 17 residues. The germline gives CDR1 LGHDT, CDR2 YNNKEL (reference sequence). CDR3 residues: CASSQNPSGGAKNIQYF. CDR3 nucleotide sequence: TGTGCCAGCAGCCAAAACCCTAGCGGGGGGGCAAAAAACATTCAGTACTTC.

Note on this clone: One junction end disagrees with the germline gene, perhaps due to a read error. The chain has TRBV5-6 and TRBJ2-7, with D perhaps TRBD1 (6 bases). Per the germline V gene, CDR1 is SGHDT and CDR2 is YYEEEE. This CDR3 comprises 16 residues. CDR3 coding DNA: TGTGCCAGCAGCTTGTATTCTAGTGACCTGGTCGGGACATTCATCTTC. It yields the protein CASSLYSSDLVGTFIF.

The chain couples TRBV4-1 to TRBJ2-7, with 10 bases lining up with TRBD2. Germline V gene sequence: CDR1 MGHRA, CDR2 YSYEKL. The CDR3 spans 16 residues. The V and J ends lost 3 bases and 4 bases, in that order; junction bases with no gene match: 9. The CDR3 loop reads CASSQGSSGREYEQYF. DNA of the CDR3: TGCGCCAGCAGCCAGGGATCTAGCGGGAGAGAGTACGAGCAGTACTTC.

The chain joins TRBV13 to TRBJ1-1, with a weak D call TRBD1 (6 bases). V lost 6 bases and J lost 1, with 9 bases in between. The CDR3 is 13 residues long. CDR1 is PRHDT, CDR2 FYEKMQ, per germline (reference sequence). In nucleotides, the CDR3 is TGTGCCAGCAGTTCGGACAGGAACACTGAAGCTTTCTTT. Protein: CASSSDRNTEAFF.

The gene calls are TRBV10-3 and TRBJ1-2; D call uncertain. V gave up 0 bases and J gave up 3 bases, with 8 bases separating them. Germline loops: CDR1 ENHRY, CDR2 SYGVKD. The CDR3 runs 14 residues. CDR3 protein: CAISESSQDYGYTF. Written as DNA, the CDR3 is TGTGCCATCAGTGAGTCGAGTCAGGACTATGGCTACACCTTC.

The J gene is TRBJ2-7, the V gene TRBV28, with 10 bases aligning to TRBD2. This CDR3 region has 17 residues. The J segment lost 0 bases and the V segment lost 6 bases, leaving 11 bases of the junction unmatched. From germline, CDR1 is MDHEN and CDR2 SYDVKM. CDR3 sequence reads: CASSFHYSGGSSYEQYF. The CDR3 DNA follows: TGTGCCAGCAGCTTCCACTATAGCGGGGGGTCCTCCTACGAGCAGTACTTC.

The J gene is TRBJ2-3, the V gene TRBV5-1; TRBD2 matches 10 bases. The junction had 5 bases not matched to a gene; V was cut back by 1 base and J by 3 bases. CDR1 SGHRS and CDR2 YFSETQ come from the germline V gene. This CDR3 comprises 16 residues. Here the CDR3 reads CASSLWSSGSTDTQYF. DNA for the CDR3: TGCGCCAGCAGCTTGTGGTCTAGCGGGAGTACAGATACGCAGTATTTT.

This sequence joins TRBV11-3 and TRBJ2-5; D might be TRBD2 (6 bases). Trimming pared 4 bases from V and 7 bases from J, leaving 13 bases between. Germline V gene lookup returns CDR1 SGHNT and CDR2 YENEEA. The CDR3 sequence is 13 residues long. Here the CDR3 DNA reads TGTGCCAGCAGCTCTCCCAGGGAGGTGACCCAGTACTTC. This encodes CASSSPREVTQYF. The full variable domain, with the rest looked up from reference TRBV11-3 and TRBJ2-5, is EAGVVQSPRYKIIEKKQPVAFWCNPISGHNTLYWYLQNLGQGPELLIRYENEEAVDDSQLPKDRFSAERLKGVDSTLKIQPAELGDSAVYLCASSSPREVTQYFGPGTRLLVL.

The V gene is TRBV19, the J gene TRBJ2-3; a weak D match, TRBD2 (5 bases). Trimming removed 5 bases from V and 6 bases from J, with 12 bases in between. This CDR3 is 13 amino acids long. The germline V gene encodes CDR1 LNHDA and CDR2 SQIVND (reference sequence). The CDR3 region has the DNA TGTGCCAGTAGTCCCCGTCGGGGTGATACGCAGTATTTT. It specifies CASSPRRGDTQYF.

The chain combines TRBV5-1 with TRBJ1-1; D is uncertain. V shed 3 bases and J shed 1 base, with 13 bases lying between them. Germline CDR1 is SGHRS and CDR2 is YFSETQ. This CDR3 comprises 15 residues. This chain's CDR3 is CASSSLPTSNTEAFF. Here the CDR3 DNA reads TGCGCCAGCAGCTCTTTGCCAACATCGAACACTGAAGCTTTCTTT. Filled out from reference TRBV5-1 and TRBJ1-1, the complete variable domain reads KAGVTQTPRYLIKTRGQQVTLSCSPISGHRSVSWYQQTPGQGLQFLFEYFSETQRNKGNFPGRFSGRQFSNSRSEMNVSTLELGDSALYLCASSSLPTSNTEAFFGQGTRLTVV.

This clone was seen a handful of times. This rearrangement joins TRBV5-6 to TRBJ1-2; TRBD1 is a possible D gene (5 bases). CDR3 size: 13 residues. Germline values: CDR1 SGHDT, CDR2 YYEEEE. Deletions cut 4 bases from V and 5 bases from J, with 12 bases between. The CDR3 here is CASSLGGVYGYTF. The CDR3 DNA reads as TGTGCCAGCAGCCTCGGGGGGGTGTATGGCTACACCTTC.

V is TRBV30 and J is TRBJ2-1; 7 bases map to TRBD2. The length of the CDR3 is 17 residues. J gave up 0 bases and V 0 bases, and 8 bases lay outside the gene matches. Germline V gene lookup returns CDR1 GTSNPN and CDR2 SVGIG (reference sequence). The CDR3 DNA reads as TGTGCCTGGAGTGTAGGCCTAGCGGCCAGCTCCTACAATGAGCAGTTCTTC. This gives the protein CAWSVGLAASSYNEQFF. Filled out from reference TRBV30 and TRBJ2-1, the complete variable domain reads SQTIHQWPATLVQPVGSPLSLECTVEGTSNPNLYWYRQAAGRGLQLLFYSVGIGQISSEVPQNLSASRPQDRQFILSSKKLLLSDSGFYLCAWSVGLAASSYNEQFFGPGTRLTVL.

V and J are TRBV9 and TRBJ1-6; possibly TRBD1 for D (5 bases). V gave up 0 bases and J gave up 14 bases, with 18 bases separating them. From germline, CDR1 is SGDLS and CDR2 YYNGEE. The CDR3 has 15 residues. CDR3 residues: CASSVAAGRGGALHF. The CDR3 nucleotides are TGTGCCAGCAGCGTAGCAGCGGGCCGAGGAGGGGCCCTCCACTTT.

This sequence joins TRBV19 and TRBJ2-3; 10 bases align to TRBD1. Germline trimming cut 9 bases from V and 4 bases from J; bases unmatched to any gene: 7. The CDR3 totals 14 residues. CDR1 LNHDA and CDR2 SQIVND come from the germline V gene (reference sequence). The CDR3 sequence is CASRRDRGPDTQYF. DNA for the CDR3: TGTGCCAGCCGTCGGGACAGGGGCCCAGATACGCAGTATTTT.

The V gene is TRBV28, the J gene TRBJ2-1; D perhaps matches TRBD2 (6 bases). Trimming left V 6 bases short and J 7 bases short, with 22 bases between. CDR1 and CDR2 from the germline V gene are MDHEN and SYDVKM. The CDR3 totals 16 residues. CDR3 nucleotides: TGTGCCAGCAGCCCCCTCCGATGGGGGGTGTCGAATGAGCAGTTCTTC. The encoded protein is CASSPLRWGVSNEQFF.

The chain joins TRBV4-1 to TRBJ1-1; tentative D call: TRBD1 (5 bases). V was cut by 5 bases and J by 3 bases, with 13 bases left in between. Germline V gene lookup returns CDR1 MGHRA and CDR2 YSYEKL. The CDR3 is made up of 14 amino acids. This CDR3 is CASSGRGAYTEAFF. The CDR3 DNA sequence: TGCGCCAGCAGCGGAAGGGGTGCTTACACTGAAGCTTTCTTT.

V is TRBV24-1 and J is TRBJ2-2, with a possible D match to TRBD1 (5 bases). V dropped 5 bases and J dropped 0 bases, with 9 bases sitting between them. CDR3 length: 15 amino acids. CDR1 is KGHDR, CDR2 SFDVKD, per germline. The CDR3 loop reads CATSGGRANTGELFF. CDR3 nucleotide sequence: TGTGCCACCAGTGGTGGCAGGGCGAACACCGGGGAGCTGTTTTTT.